The sequence of this T cell receptor beta chain was determined in a study of early T cells in non-severe SARS-CoV-2 infection. In the study overall: Sequencing targeted bulk RNA from unsorted whole blood, leaving chains unpaired.

This CDR3 has 14 residues. Per germline, CDR1 PRHDT and CDR2 FYEKMQ (reference sequence). With 8 bases removed from V and 5 bases from J, the gap between germline ends came to 18 bases. The study's findings and limits: Anti-spike CD8 responses were favored in VDJdb matching, and private and CD4 specificities were missed.

TCRdb independently ran MiXCR on the 5' RACE reads; one entry per CDR3 protein. The sample carries fewer than 35,000 distinct CDR3 sequences, approximately 5.9% recorded once. This clonotype has a count of ten or more. Its target is unknown. The source of this sequence is an adult who was a healthcare worker with PCR-confirmed SARS-CoV-2 infection or an uninfected control (not recorded which). This chain connects TRBV13 to TRBJ2-5; D gene ambiguous. Sequenced material: whole blood. Here the CDR3 DNA reads TGTGCCAGCGGTAGGAGAAACGCTCGGGAGACCCAGTACTTC. Translated: CASGRRNARETQYF.